This T cell receptor beta chain appears in the sequencing data of a study of vaccination and CD4 T cells after COVID-19. Overall study context: Control cultures used a CEFX viral epitope pool, an HIV-1 Nef peptide pool, or no peptide.

Treatment in this sample: roughly ten-day PBMC culture with coronavirus spike peptide pools or control peptides (ViraFEST assay). The V gene's germline CDR1 is MDHEN and CDR2 SYDVKM. The CDR3 loop spans 12 amino acids. V lost 8 bases and J lost 1, with 6 bases in between. The Oncomine TCR Beta short-read assay generated sequence data from the DNA of cultured CD4+ T cells. TCRdb itself ran the PCR reads through MiXCR, one entry per CDR3 protein. The data show just under 20,000 distinct CDR3 sequences, approximately 52% seen once. To note about this clonotype: Its antigen is unknown.

The TCR comes from a human donor who had recovered from COVID-19. Sequenced: CD4+ T cells from blood, cultured in vitro. The chain is built from TRBV28 and TRBJ2-1; D is ambiguous. CDR3 sequence reads: CASSGSYNEQFF. The CDR3 bases are TGTGCCAGCTCCGGTTCCTACAATGAGCAGTTCTTC.